These T cell receptor beta chains were read from a single sample in a study of control samples from healthy donors and cancer patients. The assay was immunoSEQ multiplex PCR, and TCRdb's table has in-frame clones only and misses some. Of some 160,000 clones in the sample, roughly 94% are singletons; the top ten hold 8.5%. The specimen was blood. Receptor source: a woman aged 40 to 50 in good health. The CDR3 runs from the conserved cysteine through the conserved F or W. A D gene is named only where the DNA matches it firmly. Part of the rows lack a size; the others show once, few, many or a class for expanded clones.

TRBD1,NA,TRBV19,TRBJ1-2,CASNAGQGRLANYGYTF,TGTGCCAGTAACGCCGGACAGGGGCGACTAGCTAACTATGGCTACACCTTC
NA,NA,TRBV9,TRBJ2-5,CASSVMGPETQYF,TGTGCCAGCAGCGTGATGGGTCCAGAGACCCAGTACTTC
NA,NA,TRBV6-5,TRBJ1-2,CASRPQTGYYGYTF,TGTGCCAGCAGACCTCAGACAGGCTACTATGGCTACACCTTC
NA,NA,TRBV7-9,TRBJ2-1,CASSLDSLAHEQFF,TGTGCCAGCAGCTTAGACTCCCTAGCGCATGAGCAGTTCTTC
NA,NA,TRBV5-5,TRBJ2-7,CASRPTGRGTYEQYF,TGTGCCAGCAGACCAACCGGGAGAGGGACTTACGAGCAGTACTTC
TRBD1,NA,TRBV27,TRBJ2-7,CASSTQTGGEQYF,TGTGCCAGCAGTACACAGACAGGGGGCGAGCAGTACTTC
NA,NA,TRBV9,TRBJ2-7,CASGGSYEQYF,TGTGCCAGTGGTGGATCCTACGAGCAGTACTTC
NA,NA,TRBV19,TRBJ2-7,CASSIGGGNYEQYF,TGTGCCAGTAGTATAGGGGGCGGCAACTACGAGCAGTACTTC
NA,few,TRBV16,TRBJ1-2,CASSQLKVYGYTF,TGTGCCAGCAGCCAATTGAAGGTATATGGCTACACCTTC
TRBD1,NA,TRBV6-4,TRBJ2-1,CATHPGTERNEQFF,TGTGCCACTCATCCGGGGACAGAGCGAAATGAGCAGTTCTTC
NA,NA,TRBV30,TRBJ1-3,CAWIGRISGNTIYF,TGTGCCTGGATAGGCAGGATCTCTGGAAACACCATATATTTT
NA,NA,TRBV11-1,TRBJ1-6,CASSREGRNNSPLHF,TGTGCCAGCAGCCGAGAGGGACGGAATAATTCACCCCTCCACTTT
NA,NA,TRBV19,TRBJ1-5,CASSPPGGQPQHF,TGTGCCAGTAGCCCCCCTGGGGGTCAGCCCCAGCATTTT
NA,NA,TRBV7-9,TRBJ1-1,CASSSREGWTEAFF,TGTGCCAGCAGTTCCAGAGAGGGGTGGACTGAAGCTTTCTTT
NA,NA,TRBV7-9,TRBJ1-1,CASSYGQKAFF,TGTGCCAGCAGCTACGGACAGAAAGCTTTCTTT
NA,NA,TRBV2,TRBJ1-1,CATGHDQDTEAFF,TGTGCCACGGGACATGACCAGGACACTGAAGCTTTCTTT
NA,NA,TRBV29-1,TRBJ2-1,CSVGGGNEQFF,TGCAGCGTTGGCGGTGGCAATGAGCAGTTCTTC
NA,NA,TRBV19,TRBJ1-3,CASSIYPRGSTGNTIYF,TGTGCCAGTAGTATCTATCCTCGGGGATCGACTGGAAACACCATATATTTT
NA,NA,TRBV12-5,TRBJ1-6,CASARGLRVDSPLHF,TGTGCTAGTGCCCGGGGGTTGCGGGTCGATTCACCCCTCCACTTT
NA,NA,TRBV4-1,TRBJ2-5,CASSQEVGSQETQYF,TGCGCCAGCAGCCAAGAAGTTGGCAGTCAAGAGACCCAGTACTTC
NA,NA,TRBV15,TRBJ2-5,CATSRDRGGVTQYF,TGTGCCACCAGCAGAGATAGAGGGGGGGTGACCCAGTACTTC
TRBD2,NA,TRBV12-5,TRBJ2-5,CASGPGLAGKGTQYF,TGTGCTAGTGGCCCCGGGCTAGCGGGGAAGGGGACCCAGTACTTC
NA,NA,TRBV18,TRBJ1-1,CASSPIEHLTGGNTEAFF,TGTGCCAGCTCACCAATAGAACACTTGACAGGTGGGAACACTGAAGCTTTCTTT
NA,NA,TRBV28,TRBJ1-2,CASSPPAPYGYTF,TGTGCCAGCAGTCCGCCCGCGCCCTATGGCTACACCTTC
NA,NA,TRBV19,TRBJ1-4,CASSGGTNNEKLFF,TGTGCCAGTAGTGGGGGGACCAATAATGAAAAACTGTTTTTT
TRBD1,NA,TRBV4-1,TRBJ1-2,CASSQVGQIYGYTF,TGCGCCAGCAGCCAGGTGGGACAGATCTATGGCTACACCTTC
NA,NA,TRBV5-1,TRBJ1-1,CASSPLVSSEAFF,TGCGCCAGCAGCCCCCTCGTCTCGTCTGAAGCTTTCTTT
NA,NA,TRBV9,TRBJ2-2,CASSAKGGTPTGELFF,TGTGCCAGCAGCGCCAAAGGAGGGACTCCGACCGGGGAGCTGTTTTTT
NA,NA,TRBV27,TRBJ2-3,CASSPLQGRGDTQYF,TGTGCCAGCAGTCCGCTACAGGGTCGAGGGGATACGCAGTATTTT
NA,NA,TRBV12-3/TRBV12-4,TRBJ1-6,CASSFQINSPLHF,TGTGCCAGCAGTTTCCAGATTAATTCACCCCTCCACTTT
TRBD1,NA,TRBV7-9,TRBJ2-1,CASSLISDRGLEQFF,TGTGCCAGCAGCCTCATATCGGACAGGGGGCTTGAGCAGTTCTTC
NA,NA,TRBV27,TRBJ2-5,CASSLAADRETQYF,TGTGCCAGCAGTTTAGCGGCGGATCGGGAGACCCAGTACTTC
TRBD1,NA,TRBV5-1,TRBJ1-5,CASSLDRAGNQPQHF,TGCGCCAGCAGCCTGGACAGGGCGGGCAATCAGCCCCAGCATTTT
NA,NA,TRBV25-1,TRBJ2-2,CASMTGTTGELFF,TGTGCCAGCATGACGGGGACGACCGGGGAGCTGTTTTTT
TRBD2,NA,TRBV6-4,TRBJ2-3,CASSDSGSGGAADTQYF,TGTGCCAGCAGTGACTCGGGTAGCGGGGGGGCCGCGGATACGCAGTATTTT
NA,NA,TRBV11-2,TRBJ1-2,CASSLGPGWGYGYTF,TGTGCCAGCAGCTTAGGTCCTGGTTGGGGCTATGGCTACACCTTC
NA,NA,TRBV5-3,TRBJ1-1,CARSLNRMNTEAFF,TGTGCCAGAAGCTTGAACAGGATGAACACTGAAGCTTTCTTT
NA,NA,TRBV9,TRBJ1-4,CASSVVGTTNEKLFF,TGTGCCAGCAGCGTAGTAGGCACAACTAATGAAAAACTGTTTTTT
TRBD1,NA,TRBV29-1,TRBJ2-6,CSVEGQGTSGANVLTF,TGCAGCGTTGAGGGACAGGGGACCTCTGGGGCCAACGTCCTGACTTTC
NA,NA,TRBV19,TRBJ1-5,CASSDGGNQPQHF,TGTGCCAGTAGTGACGGGGGCAATCAGCCCCAGCATTTT
TRBD1,NA,TRBV6-5,TRBJ1-1,CASKTGGRNTEAFF,TGTGCCAGCAAAACAGGGGGACGGAACACTGAAGCTTTCTTT
TRBD1,NA,TRBV6-5,TRBJ2-2,CASRSPGGTTGELFF,TGTGCCAGCAGGTCCCCAGGGGGCACCACCGGGGAGCTGTTTTTT
NA,NA,TRBV27,TRBJ2-2,CASSSGAHTGELFF,TGTGCCAGCAGTTCGGGGGCTCACACCGGGGAGCTGTTTTTT
TRBD1,NA,TRBV4-2,TRBJ2-7,CASSHPGQGAEEQYF,TGTGCCAGCAGCCACCCGGGACAGGGGGCTGAGGAGCAGTACTTC
TRBD1,NA,TRBV4-1,TRBJ1-4,CASSQGRNRGLGEKLFF,TGCGCCAGCAGCCAGGGGCGTAACAGGGGTTTGGGTGAAAAACTGTTTTTT
NA,NA,TRBV18,TRBJ1-1,CASSPPGIPGAFF,TGTGCCAGCTCACCACCGGGGATCCCAGGGGCTTTCTTT
TRBD1,NA,TRBV10-3,TRBJ1-2,CANSLRDSLNYTF,TGTGCCAACTCATTAAGGGACAGTCTTAATTACACCTTC
NA,once,TRBV6-5,TRBJ2-5,CASNTGPQETQYF,TGTGCCAGCAACACCGGTCCACAAGAGACCCAGTACTTC
NA,NA,TRBV3-1/TRBV3-2,TRBJ1-3,CASSQGVGIRSGNTIYF,TGTGCCAGCAGCCAAGGGGTGGGGATTCGCTCTGGAAACACCATATATTTT
NA,NA,TRBV19,TRBJ1-6,CASSIKYGRQWNSPLHF,TGTGCCAGTAGTATTAAGTATGGGAGGCAGTGGAATTCACCCCTCCACTTT
TRBD1,NA,TRBV25-1,TRBJ2-3,CASSPSLRQGGTDTQYF,TGTGCCAGCAGCCCGAGCCTCCGACAGGGCGGTACAGATACGCAGTATTTT
NA,NA,TRBV6-5,TRBJ1-4,CASSNRVGVGEKLFF,TGTGCCAGCAGTAATCGGGTAGGGGTCGGAGAAAAACTGTTTTTT
NA,once,TRBV5-1,TRBJ2-1,CASSLVVGDNEQFF,TGCGCCAGCAGCTTGGTCGTCGGGGACAATGAGCAGTTCTTC
TRBD2,NA,TRBV5-4,TRBJ2-3,CASSLEGLAGGYSTDTQYF,TGTGCCAGCAGCTTGGAGGGACTAGCGGGGGGTTACAGCACAGATACGCAGTATTTT